This T cell receptor beta chain was observed in a study of control samples from healthy donors and cancer patients. The data were produced by immunoSEQ multiplex PCR, yet TCRdb's version contains in-frame clones alone and is incomplete. The sample lists 150,000 to 200,000 clones; about nine tenths were seen once. Per the germline V gene, CDR1 is LNHDA and CDR2 is SQIVND (reference sequence). The CDR3 has 14 amino acids. V shed 5 bases, J shed 7 bases, and the junction held 9 bases outside the gene matches. The rearrangement links TRBV19 to TRBJ1-1, with 8 bases fitting TRBD1. Sequencing was performed on blood. The source of this sequence is a woman in her thirties or forties in good health. The CDR3 loop is CASSPGQGWSEAFF. In nucleotides, the CDR3 is TGTGCCAGTAGTCCTGGACAGGGATGGAGTGAAGCTTTCTTT.